This record concerns one T cell receptor (beta chain) sequence. This clonotype was detected ten times or more. This clone's antigen is unknown. No quality values exist for individual bases; no much larger clone is one base distant. What the treatment or condition label conveys for this sample: allogeneic hematopoietic cell transplantation with graft depleted of TCRalphabeta T cells and CD19 B cells. The transplant recipients were children given TCRalphabeta/CD19-depleted allogeneic hematopoietic cell grafts. This specimen belongs to a study of T-cell reconstitution after alpha-beta-depleted transplantation in children (dated by TCRdb to the mid-2010s). Some background on the complete study: Using TCR repertoire profiling, the study quantitatively followed how T-cell immune reconstitution unfolded in children after TCRalphabeta/CD19-depleted allogeneic hematopoietic cell transplantation. Broad study findings and their caveats: In some patients, the high TCRbeta diversity seen at day 60 was put down to recipient T cells and intrathymic progenitors that had survived conditioning. The frequencies of hyperexpanded clones fell over the following months, and after one year, T-cell counts and TCRbeta diversity were mostly attributed to newly produced T cells. About two months after transplant, the apparently early recovery of alphabetaT-cell counts reportedly depended on just several hundred clones that had expanded rapidly and came from non-depleted graft cells.

Library preparation used PCR. TCRdb lists the instrument as Illumina HiSeq 2500. TCR libraries were prepared with molecular barcoding, using unique molecular identifiers to normalize TCRbeta repertoire quantification. TCRdb ran its own pipeline on the public reads, namely fastp trimming at Q25 and MiXCR clone calling, and kept in-frame beta chains. Records with the same CDR3 protein are collapsed into one entry carrying the most frequent genes and DNA. The sample includes 90,000 to 100,000 distinct CDR3 sequences, with 20% to 30% observed a single time. 20% to 25% of the sample belongs to the ten largest clones. CDR1 and CDR2, per the germline V gene, are SGDLS and YYNGEE. The CDR3, from cysteine to phenylalanine, totals 13 residues. Left in the record is the CDR3 DNA by itself, 39 bases read in frame from the first base. Between the V and J ends, shortened by 0 bases and 5 bases respectively, the junction contains 5 bases.

The sequencing used PBMCs, collected before TCRalphabeta/CD19-depleted stem cell transplant. The receptor was isolated from a boy aged 2 to 10 with acute lymphoblastic leukemia, due to receive a stem cell transplant. Here the chain combines TRBV9 and TRBJ2-2, with the D gene not clear enough to name. The CDR3 protein is CASSVGGTGELFF. The nucleotides are TGTGCCAGCAGCGTAGGAGGAACCGGGGAGCTGTTTTTT.